The rows below give T cell receptor beta chains drawn from one sample of a study of cytomegalovirus exposure and HLA in healthy donors. Generated by immunoSEQ multiplex PCR, the TCRdb table keeps only in-frame clones and is missing some. The table records roughly 100,000 clones, approximately 70% of them present only once. Sequencing was performed on PBMCs. The receptors derive from a man in his thirties or forties in good health and CMV-seronegative. The conserved cysteine and the conserved F or W are not part of the CDR3 here. Each record gives: CDR3 protein, D gene, J gene, V gene. D genes are given only for firm matches.

cdr3_aa: ASSFGGQGDTEAF
d_call: TRBD1
j_call: TRBJ1-1
v_call: TRBV9

cdr3_aa: AWSLGQETQY
d_call: .
j_call: TRBJ2-5
v_call: TRBV30

cdr3_aa: ASSLTGSYNEQF
d_call: .
j_call: TRBJ2-1
v_call: TRBV18

cdr3_aa: ASSLRGGQPQH
d_call: .
j_call: TRBJ1-5
v_call: TRBV7-8

cdr3_aa: ATSRLRNGRYEQY
d_call: TRBD2
j_call: TRBJ2-7
v_call: TRBV15

cdr3_aa: ASSPPIDSRSAF
d_call: .
j_call: TRBJ1-1
v_call: TRBV5-6

cdr3_aa: TSSQEAGTFNKDTQY
d_call: .
j_call: TRBJ2-3
v_call: TRBV1

cdr3_aa: ASSQRSSDTQY
d_call: .
j_call: TRBJ2-3
v_call: TRBV5-6

cdr3_aa: ASSLPGGDTEAF
d_call: .
j_call: TRBJ1-1
v_call: TRBV7-9

cdr3_aa: ASSRLEQETQY
d_call: .
j_call: TRBJ2-5
v_call: TRBV2

cdr3_aa: SAQGGVGETQY
d_call: .
j_call: TRBJ2-5
v_call: TRBV29-1

cdr3_aa: ASSQMATVGYGYT
d_call: .
j_call: TRBJ1-2
v_call: TRBV11-2

cdr3_aa: ASTWGDRDADTQY
d_call: TRBD1
j_call: TRBJ2-3
v_call: TRBV7-2

cdr3_aa: AWTDFGTEAF
d_call: .
j_call: TRBJ1-1
v_call: TRBV30